The T cell receptor (beta chain) described here comes from a study of cytomegalovirus exposure and HLA in healthy donors. General study points: Diagnosis of cytomegalovirus status made by the classifier reportedly showed high specificity and sensitivity. Per a prior analysis, the majority of TCR beta V segments were productive roughly 87% or roughly 30% of the time.

Trimming left V 0 bases short and J 6 bases short, with 6 bases between. Germline V gene data show CDR1 as MNHEY and CDR2 as SVGAGI. The CDR3 consists of 13 residues. PCR employed 60 Vbeta and 13 Jbeta primers. The assay was immunoSEQ multiplex PCR, and TCRdb's table has in-frame clones only and misses some. The sample lists 150,000 or so clones; 60% to 85% were seen once. Remarks on this clone: Its matching antigen is unknown.

The V call is TRBV6-5, the J call TRBJ1-5, with unresolved D. This clonotype was sampled from a woman in her forties in good health and CMV-seronegative. The specimen sequenced was PBMCs. The chain's CDR3 is CASSYSNGQPQHF. The CDR3 nucleotides are TGTGCCAGCAGTTACTCGAACGGTCAGCCCCAGCATTTT.